This TCR beta chain was sequenced in a study of blood T cell repertoires in COVID-19 (TCRdb year 2020). General notes on the study: Samples from collaborators originated in the United States, Italy and Spain and spanned both the acute and convalescent phases of COVID-19. The prospective study material was composed of cDNA or gDNA derived from T cells, B-cell-depleted T cells, or PBMCs. Subjects who had been exposed to COVID-19, were actively infected with it, or had recovered from it provided the deeply sampled blood TCRbeta repertoires that made up the dataset. The repertoires were released in a freely available public database intended as a resource for research on the immune response to SARS-CoV-2. The samples were drawn from the first 160 participants of the ongoing ImmuneRACE study and from under 1,500 subjects provided by 6 global collaborators. The sample metadata nearly always contained a de-identified subject ID, COVID-19 status, age in years and sex. Where HLA class I and class II types were available, the types were taken from metadata supplied by the sample provider, not from assay-based typing. The research as a whole found: The quantity of clinical and demographic metadata differed by source and by participant and was supplied without curation.

As to this clone: There is no known antigen for this receptor. No much larger clone is present one base from it, and per-base qualities are unavailable. Other DNA variants within this sample encode the same CDR3.

Collaborating institutions collected whole blood in K2EDTA tubes following their own protocols. For TCRbeta analysis, collaborators shipped samples as frozen whole blood, isolated PBMCs, or DNA extracted from either of those sample types. TCRbeta CDR3 regions were amplified from genomic DNA using the immunoSEQ Assay, a bias-controlled multiplex PCR. In the paper's pipeline: The number of nucleated cells in each sample was estimated by amplification of reference gene primers within the assay. To quantify the absolute abundance of each unique TCRbeta CDR3 rearrangement, sequence reads were collapsed and filtered. Productive Simpson clonality was computed per sample as the square root of Simpson's diversity index over productive rearrangements. TCRdb's version of the immuneACCESS table is confined to in-frame rearrangements and falls short of the full clone set. An unresolved V gene accounts for under half of the shortfall where checked; the remainder is of unknown origin. V and J calls and clone size are those listed in that table; D and trimming were worked out from the DNA. Across this sample there are 160,000 or so clones, with around 83% seen only once. The ten top clones hold 1.5% to 1.7% of the sample.

Trimmed from V: 9 bases; trimmed from J: 1 base; junction bases lacking a gene match: 5. The CDR3 starts with the cysteine, ends with the phenylalanine, and has 15 residues. Only the CDR3 part of the read is kept: 45 bases, read in frame from the first base. Per the germline V gene, KGHSH is the CDR1 and LQKENI is the CDR2. The sample taken for sequencing was peripheral blood. The chain joins TRBV18 to TRBJ1-5; TRBD1 fits 11 bases in the junction. The TCR comes from a human donor in a cohort sampled during active COVID-19. CDR3 reads: CASSGQGASNQPQHF. At the DNA level, the sequence is TGTGCCAGTTCCGGACAGGGGGCAAGCAATCAGCCCCAGCATTTT.